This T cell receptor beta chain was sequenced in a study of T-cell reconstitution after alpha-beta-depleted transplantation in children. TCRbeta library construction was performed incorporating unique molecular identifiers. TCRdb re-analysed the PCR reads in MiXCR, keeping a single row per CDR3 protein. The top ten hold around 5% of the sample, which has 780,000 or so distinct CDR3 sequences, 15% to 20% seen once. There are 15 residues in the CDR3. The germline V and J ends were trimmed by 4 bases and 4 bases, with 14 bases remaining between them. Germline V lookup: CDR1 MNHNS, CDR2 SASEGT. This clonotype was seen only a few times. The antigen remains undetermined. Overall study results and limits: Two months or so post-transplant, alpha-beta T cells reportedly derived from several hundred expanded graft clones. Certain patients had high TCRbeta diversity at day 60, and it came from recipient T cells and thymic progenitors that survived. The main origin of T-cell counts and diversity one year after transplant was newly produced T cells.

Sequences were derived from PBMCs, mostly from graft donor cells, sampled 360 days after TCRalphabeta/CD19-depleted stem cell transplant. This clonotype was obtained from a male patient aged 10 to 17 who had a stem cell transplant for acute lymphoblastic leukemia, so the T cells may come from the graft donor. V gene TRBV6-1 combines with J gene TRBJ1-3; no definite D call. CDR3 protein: CASSGGILDGNTIYF. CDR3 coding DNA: TGTGCCAGCAGTGGCGGTATACTCGACGGAAACACCATATATTTT.